The rows below give T cell receptor beta chains drawn from one sample of a study of identical twins' blood T cells. One entry per CDR3 protein, called by TCRdb with MiXCR from the 5' RACE reads. The data hold roughly 340,000 distinct CDR3 sequences, with around 30% observed a single time. Sample: PBMCs. The origin of the receptors is a woman aged 18-50 years in good health. Each CDR3 is given with its conserved first and last residue. The order of the fields is J gene, D gene, V gene, clone size, CDR3 DNA, CDR3 protein. The D gene is left open where the match is weak. Expanded clones get a size class; other rows say once, few or many, or leave the size out.

j_call: TRBJ1-2; d_call: -; v_call: TRBV20-1; clone_size: -; cdr3_nt: TGCAGTGCAAGCAGGGGAGGTGGCTGCACCTTC; cdr3_aa: CSASRGGGCTF
j_call: TRBJ2-5; d_call: -; v_call: TRBV6-6; clone_size: once; cdr3_nt: TGTGCCAGCAGTTACTCATCGCGGCAAGAGACCCAGTACTTC; cdr3_aa: CASSYSSRQETQYF
j_call: TRBJ1-1; d_call: -; v_call: TRBV2; clone_size: -; cdr3_nt: TGTGCCAGCACCGACTTGGGACGCACTGAAGCTTTCTTT; cdr3_aa: CASTDLGRTEAFF
j_call: TRBJ2-5; d_call: -; v_call: TRBV9; clone_size: -; cdr3_nt: TGTGCCAGCAGCGTAGAGAGCGGAAAGTACCAAGAGACCCAGTACTTC; cdr3_aa: CASSVESGKYQETQYF
j_call: TRBJ2-7; d_call: -; v_call: TRBV28; clone_size: few; cdr3_nt: TGTGCCAGCAGTTTATCGCGACAGCCAGCCTACGAGCAGTACTTC; cdr3_aa: CASSLSRQPAYEQYF
j_call: TRBJ1-5; d_call: TRBD1; v_call: TRBV19; clone_size: few; cdr3_nt: TGTGCCAGTAGTATTCGGCACAGGGGGAATCAGCCCCAGCATTTT; cdr3_aa: CASSIRHRGNQPQHF
j_call: TRBJ2-4; d_call: -; v_call: TRBV6-1; clone_size: -; cdr3_nt: TGTGCCAGCAGTGTAGTCAAAAACATTCAGTACTTC; cdr3_aa: CASSVVKNIQYF
j_call: TRBJ1-5; d_call: -; v_call: TRBV20-1; clone_size: few; cdr3_nt: TGCAGTGCTAGAGGTCTTGGTGTCGATCAGCCCCAGCATTTT; cdr3_aa: CSARGLGVDQPQHF
j_call: TRBJ2-7; d_call: TRBD2; v_call: TRBV19; clone_size: -; cdr3_nt: TGTGCCAGTAGCCTCTCCAGCGGGGGTTACGAGCAGTACTTC; cdr3_aa: CASSLSSGGYEQYF
j_call: TRBJ1-5; d_call: -; v_call: TRBV9; clone_size: many; cdr3_nt: TGTGCCAGCAGCCCAGACGGGACACCTAATCAGCCCCAGCATTTT; cdr3_aa: CASSPDGTPNQPQHF
j_call: TRBJ2-5; d_call: -; v_call: TRBV5-4; clone_size: few; cdr3_nt: TGTGCCAGCAGCCCGGACGGCGAGACCCAGTACTTC; cdr3_aa: CASSPDGETQYF
j_call: TRBJ2-6; d_call: -; v_call: TRBV19; clone_size: few; cdr3_nt: TGTGCCAGTAGTTCCGGGGCCAACGTCCTGACTTTC; cdr3_aa: CASSSGANVLTF
j_call: TRBJ2-5; d_call: TRBD1; v_call: TRBV20-1; clone_size: -; cdr3_nt: TGCAGTGCACAAGCTCTAGGGGGCGATCTGGAGACCCAGTACTTC; cdr3_aa: CSAQALGGDLETQYF
j_call: TRBJ2-5; d_call: -; v_call: TRBV20-1; clone_size: -; cdr3_nt: TGCAGTGCTAGCGGGTTCTACCGAGAGACCCAGTACTTC; cdr3_aa: CSASGFYRETQYF
j_call: TRBJ1-3; d_call: -; v_call: TRBV29-1; clone_size: many; cdr3_nt: TGCAGCGTTGAGCAGGGATTCTCTGGAAACACCATATATTTT; cdr3_aa: CSVEQGFSGNTIYF
j_call: TRBJ2-1; d_call: TRBD2; v_call: TRBV6-4; clone_size: medium-sized; cdr3_nt: TGTGCCAGCAGTGACTCGACTAGCGGGAGCAATGAGCAGTTCTTC; cdr3_aa: CASSDSTSGSNEQFF
j_call: TRBJ1-2; d_call: -; v_call: TRBV20-1; clone_size: -; cdr3_nt: TGCAGTGCCCGACAGGTGGGCGGCTACACCTTC; cdr3_aa: CSARQVGGYTF
j_call: TRBJ1-3; d_call: -; v_call: TRBV3-1; clone_size: -; cdr3_nt: TGTGCCAGCAGCCGGAAAGGCGTTCCTGGAAACACCATATATTTT; cdr3_aa: CASSRKGVPGNTIYF
j_call: TRBJ2-2; d_call: -; v_call: TRBV6-1; clone_size: few; cdr3_nt: TGTGCCAGCAGTGATCGGCGATACACCGGGGAGCTGTTTTTT; cdr3_aa: CASSDRRYTGELFF
j_call: TRBJ2-2; d_call: TRBD1; v_call: TRBV7-9; clone_size: once; cdr3_nt: TGTGCCAGCAGCCGGGACAGCCTAGGGGAGCTGTTTTTT; cdr3_aa: CASSRDSLGELFF
j_call: TRBJ1-5; d_call: -; v_call: TRBV20-1; clone_size: -; cdr3_nt: TGCAGTGCTATCGGAAGCAACAGCAATCAGCCCCAGCATTTT; cdr3_aa: CSAIGSNSNQPQHF
j_call: TRBJ1-1; d_call: -; v_call: TRBV19; clone_size: -; cdr3_nt: TGTGCCAGTAGGAGCGACGGCGGATCTGAAGCTTTCTTT; cdr3_aa: CASRSDGGSEAFF
j_call: TRBJ2-4; d_call: -; v_call: TRBV3-1; clone_size: -; cdr3_nt: TGTGCCAGCAGCCACGGGACAGCCAAAAACATTCAGTACTTC; cdr3_aa: CASSHGTAKNIQYF
j_call: TRBJ1-5; d_call: -; v_call: TRBV20-1; clone_size: few; cdr3_nt: TGCAGTGCTAGAGATCCAGGGCGGGATCAGCCCCAGCATTTT; cdr3_aa: CSARDPGRDQPQHF
j_call: TRBJ2-7; d_call: TRBD2; v_call: TRBV6-6; clone_size: -; cdr3_nt: TGTGCCAGCAGTTACCTAGCGGAGACTCATTCCTACGAGCAGTACTTC; cdr3_aa: CASSYLAETHSYEQYF
j_call: TRBJ1-5; d_call: -; v_call: TRBV12-3/TRBV12-4; clone_size: many; cdr3_nt: TGTGCCAGCAGTTTGGGGAGAGTTCAGCCCCAGCATTTT; cdr3_aa: CASSLGRVQPQHF